Below, one TCR beta chain is given with its context. Source study methods: With immunoSEQ giving junction-only sequences and no quality scores, filtering differed. Measured with immunoSEQ multiplex PCR; TCRdb has only the in-frame clones, and not every one. D and trimming were read from the DNA, whereas the V and J calls and clone size are those reported in that table. The sample carries millions of clones, more than 80% recorded once. This sample is part of a study of shared clonotypes between healthy human individuals. Material for sequencing was naive CD4+ T cells from PBMCs. Subset here: CD45RA+ positively selected. This clonotype originated in a young man in good health. Some clones in this sample may be carry-over from other donors' samples.

CDR3 in DNA: TGCGCCAGCAGCTTGGGGCCCGGACCCTATGGCTACACCTTC. It codes for CASSLGPGPYGYTF. The chain joins TRBV5-1 to TRBJ1-2; D not certain. The CDR3 length is 14 residues. The germline V gene encodes CDR1 SGHRS and CDR2 YFSETQ. V was trimmed by 0 bases and J by 4 bases, leaving 10 bases between them. The entire variable domain, with the rest obtained from reference TRBV5-1 and TRBJ1-2, is as follows: KAGVTQTPRYLIKTRGQQVTLSCSPISGHRSVSWYQQTPGQGLQFLFEYFSETQRNKGNFPGRFSGRQFSNSRSEMNVSTLELGDSALYLCASSLGPGPYGYTFGSGTRLTVV.